Described below is a single T cell receptor beta chain sequence and its context. Its antigen specificity is not known. Per-base quality was not reported, and no clone a single base away is much larger than it. These data originate in a study of cytomegalovirus exposure and HLA in healthy donors (dated by TCRdb to 2016 to 2017). Describing the broader study: In an earlier analysis of roughly 500 of the donors, 276 Gb of sequence data and about 110 million unique TCR beta sequences from roughly 200 million T cells were reported. A later analysis re-analyzed previously published TCR beta repertoires from 550 to 700 donors and added high-resolution HLA genotyping to study TCR occurrence patterns. The study was designed to test whether signatures of past pathogen exposure could be identified by cataloging public T cell receptors. The study combined high-throughput TCR immunosequencing, statistical association of individual TCRs with disease status, and machine learning to predict cytomegalovirus infection status. The genetic ancestry cluster associated with self-reported Caucasian donors included 81% of the 398 genotyped donors. A separate validation cohort of 100 to 150 different subjects was used in addition to the roughly 700-subject first cohort. An early release covering 550 to 700 HLA-typed donors comprised around 300 gigabases of sequencing data and about 90 million unique TCR sequences. Across 300 to 500 genotyped donors of the cohort, an average of 235,054 unique TCR beta nucleotide sequences per donor were sequenced, and 15% to 20% of those sequences were non-productive. In an earlier analysis of roughly 580 of the donors, high-throughput TCR beta sequencing was used to judge whether each TCR beta V gene segment behaved as functional or pseudogenic. HLA typing included class I and class II loci at four-digit resolution. Donor age, sex, ethnicity and CMV serostatus were collected together with the repertoire data. The T cell repertoires of around 730 subjects were profiled by immunosequencing and related to cytomegalovirus serostatus. Rather than using new phenotypic data, the later analysis identified candidate immune exposures from TCR beta sequences and from how often those sequences occurred across donors. In a later genetic analysis, genome-wide SNP genotypes for about 60% of the 666 donors were used, and that subset was treated as a discovery cohort. Typing coverage varied by locus: roughly 620-640 donors for A, B, C, DRB1 and DQB1; about 520 for DQA1; more than 600 for DPA1; fewer than 480 for DPB1. Because of strong linkage in the cohort, five DR-DQ haplotypes were treated as single units for association and clustering. All discovery cohort repertoires had been generated using a single sequencing platform. The investigation overall reported the following: In an earlier analysis of under 600 of the donors, most TCR beta V segments were observed in productive rearrangements about 87% or about 30% of the time, broadly matching IMGT annotations. When HLA alleles, especially DR and DQ, strongly co-occurred, attributing TCR associations to individual alleles was difficult. A further reported finding was that TCR beta sequences accurately predicted the HLA-A and HLA-B alleles for most subjects in the first cohort. Linkage disequilibrium might explain the correlated functional status among segregating V segments, but an unknown experimental factor could not be excluded. The study gave a list of 150 to 200 TCR beta chains associated with cytomegalovirus. According to a later genetic analysis, donors in an Asian-associated ancestry cluster had fewer N-insertions in productive TCRs than the roughly 660-donor mean. Sequencing depth was assumed to be roughly uniform across donors in the presence/absence analyses, though that assumption may not hold. Most CMV-associated TCR beta chains appeared to be HLA-restricted in a later analysis, and the HLA associations seemed to be driven largely by CMV exposure. Because HLA typing was unavailable for some donors at each locus, only the typed subset was used in association tests. Several of the top co-occurrence clusters appeared to be linked to parvovirus B19, influenza, CMV and Epstein-Barr virus, according to a later analysis. In a later analysis, about 16,000 TCR beta sequences were associated with specific HLA alleles at a false discovery rate of 0.05. In vitro tests confirmed that a few of the cytomegalovirus-associated TCR beta chains recognize cytomegalovirus antigens. In a later genetic analysis, a missense DCLRE1C variant was associated with V-gene and J-gene trimming of TCR beta chains, and the association was replicated in an independent cohort. Only TCR beta chains were sequenced in this cohort, and the absence of alpha or paired-chain data limited detectable features. Most TCR sequences were seen in very few donors, while some public TCRs were found in many individuals. The earlier analysis of some 540 of the donors excluded fewer than 20 rarely observed V segments, including chromosome 9 orphons, because counts were too low. It was suggested by the authors that the approach could potentially be generalized to other disease states and immunological phenotypes. The sequencing pipeline was judged likely to have produced a cluster of highly shared sequence variants as a technical artifact. According to a later analysis, TCR association rates differed among HLA loci, with DRB1 alleles showing the most associated TCRs and HLA-C alleles showing the fewest. In both the original and validation cohorts, the classifier was reported to diagnose cytomegalovirus status with high specificity and sensitivity. The only immune exposure information available for the cohort was CMV serostatus. In a later analysis, HLA-associated TCR beta chains were found to be more clonally expanded and to have lower generation probabilities than equally common non-associated chains.

Receptor amplification or capture employed the immunoSEQ multiplex PCR assay. The multiplex PCR relied on a mix of 60 forward primers for TCR Vbeta segments and 13 reverse primers for TCR Jbeta segments. The CDR3 region of rearranged TCR beta genes was amplified from genomic DNA with a multiplex PCR assay. On the Illumina HiSeq System, the amplified TCR beta libraries were sequenced as 87-base-pair reads. The published analysis was carried out like this. In a later analysis, tens of millions of unique TCR beta chains were counted across the 650 to 700 repertoires, and roughly 10 million of these chains were shared by at least two donors. Raw reads were error-corrected and collapsed into unique sequences with a nearest-neighbor algorithm that merged closely related sequences to remove PCR and sequencing errors. CDR3 sequences were aligned to IMGT reference sequences to assign V, D and J gene segments. Each retained sequence needed at least a six-nucleotide match to both a V gene segment and a J gene segment. Rearrangements were called productive when the CDR3 lacked stop codons and stayed in frame with V and J; all others were non-productive. Following IMGT convention, CDR3 was defined as the stretch from the second conserved V-encoded cysteine up to the conserved J-encoded phenylalanine. The earlier analysis of about 500 of the donors excluded sequences that lacked an unambiguous match to a single V gene segment. An earlier analysis of fewer than 650 of the donors classified V segments as functional when productive rearrangements were above 56.7% and as segregating when the standard deviation between donors was above 5%. A statistical classification framework was built for diagnosing cytomegalovirus status from the catalog of TCR beta chain sequences. V and J gene assignment, in a later analysis, came from comparing TCR nucleotide sequences with IMGT/GENE-DB human TR gene sequences. The TCRdist pipeline was used in a later analysis to assign CDR3 sequences and most-parsimonious VDJ recombination scenarios. In a later analysis, every TCR beta chain was defined by the combination of its CDR3 amino acid sequence and its V-gene family, and reads without a unique V-gene family were dropped. As a way to deal with suspected cross-contamination and a sequencing artifact, a later analysis dropped 640 or so nucleotide sequences that were highly shared and had low generation probability. A later analysis calculated a clonal expansion index for each public chain from normalized within-repertoire ranks of inferred template counts. A later analysis computed generation probabilities with a VDJ recombination model fitted to out-of-frame rearrangements, and checked the results against IGoR. A later analysis scored TCR-TCR, TCR-HLA and TCR-CMV co-occurrence with hypergeometric tests, applying a repertoire-size bias correction to TCR pairs. In a later analysis, false discovery rates were estimated by permuting HLA or CMV assignments 20 times. In a later analysis, co-occurring TCRs were grouped using DBSCAN, and TCRdist sequence similarity was added for clustering within HLA-allele-positive subsets. Repertoires with fewer than 30,000 or more than 120,000 public chains, plus five repertoires with anomalous nucleotide sharing, were excluded from co-occurrence clustering. The immuneACCESS repertoire file appears here via TCRdb, limited to in-frame rearrangements. These files lack a portion of the clones; in checked studies, under half of the deficit traces to unresolved V genes, and the cause of the others is not known. That table gives V, J and clone size, and the DNA gave D and trimming. For this sample there are about 170,000 clones; approximately 80% appear just once. Around 5% of the sample is in the top ten clones.

The cohort was made up of 500 to 850 healthy bone marrow donors. At the time of sampling, every cohort member was nominally healthy, though immune exposures that went unrecorded were likely present. The donor was CMV seronegative and was included in the group of approximately 350 seronegative cohort members. A peripheral blood sample was provided by each donor, and peripheral blood mononuclear cells were used for TCR beta sequencing. Genomic DNA was extracted from the blood cell samples with the Qiagen DNeasy Blood Extraction Kit. This sequence originates from a man between 18 and 29 years old in good health and CMV-seronegative. Material for sequencing was PBMCs.

At the DNA level, the sequence is TGCGCCAGCAGCCAGACCGGGATTAGCCTGGTCGATGAGCAGTTCTTC. Protein translation: CASSQTGISLVDEQFF. The chain couples TRBV4-1 to TRBJ2-1, and the D gene may be TRBD2, 5 bases matching. V and J are truncated by 3 bases and 8 bases respectively, leaving an intervening sequence of 20 bases. Based on the germline V gene, the CDR1 and CDR2 sequences are MGHRA and YSYEKL. The CDR3 goes from the cysteine to the phenylalanine over 16 residues. Of the read, only the CDR3 DNA is kept; its 48 bases are in frame from base 1.